The present T cell receptor (beta chain) was sequenced within a study of cytomegalovirus exposure and HLA in healthy donors. Per the germline V gene, CDR1 is MNHEY and CDR2 is SVGAGI. CDR3 size: 14 residues. Trimming left V 6 bases short and J 5 bases short, with 16 bases between. PCR involved 60 Vbeta and 13 Jbeta primers. TCRdb's copy holds only in-frame clones and misses some; the assay was immunoSEQ multiplex PCR. The listing contains some 110,000 clones. The chain links TRBV6-5 to TRBJ1-2; TRBD1 might be the D (6 bases). Sequencing input: PBMCs. The origin of this receptor is a man between 35 and 55 years old in good health and CMV-seronegative. The CDR3 DNA is TGTGCCAGCAGCCAAACAACAGGGATTTATGGCTACACCTTC. Its translation is CASSQTTGIYGYTF.